The next 7 T cell receptor beta chains were all read from a single sample in a study of blood T cell repertoires in COVID-19. Profiled with immunoSEQ multiplex PCR; TCRdb holds only in-frame clones, not every one. This table holds 200,000 to 250,000 clones, 86% found once. Sequencing was performed on PBMCs or T cells enriched from blood (not recorded which). Every receptor here comes from a woman in her fifties or sixties in a cohort exposed to, infected with or recovered from COVID-19 (not recorded which).

V usage is TRBV2 and J usage is TRBJ1-2, with D possibly being TRBD1 (5 bases). V was trimmed by 7 bases and J by 6 bases, leaving 21 bases between them. The CDR3 is made up of 15 amino acids. From germline, CDR1 is SNHLY and CDR2 FYNNEI. CDR3 amino acids: CASTWGSTSLDGYTF. CDR3 in DNA: TGTGCCAGCACCTGGGGCAGCACGTCCCTAGATGGCTACACCTTC.

The chain recombines TRBV13 with TRBJ2-1; 9 bases align to TRBD2. CDR3 length: 16 residues. V was clipped by 4 bases and J by 0 bases; unmatched bases: 4. CDR1 PRHDT and CDR2 FYEKMQ come from the germline V gene (reference sequence). Here the CDR3 DNA reads TGTGCCAGCAGCTCAATGCGGGGGGGCTCCTACAATGAGCAGTTCTTC. It yields the protein CASSSMRGGSYNEQFF.

The chain couples TRBV5-1 to TRBJ2-3; 7 bases align to TRBD1. The CDR3 spans 15 residues. The germline V gene encodes CDR1 SGHRS and CDR2 YFSETQ. Trimming cost V 2 bases and J 6 bases; bases outside gene matches: 9. CDR3: CASSLRNTGVDTQYF. Here the CDR3 DNA reads TGCGCCAGCAGCTTACGAAATACAGGGGTGGATACGCAGTATTTT. The full variable domain, completed using reference TRBV5-1 and TRBJ2-3, is KAGVTQTPRYLIKTRGQQVTLSCSPISGHRSVSWYQQTPGQGLQFLFEYFSETQRNKGNFPGRFSGRQFSNSRSEMNVSTLELGDSALYLCASSLRNTGVDTQYFGPGTRLTVL.

This chain uses TRBV4-3 with TRBJ2-6, with D unresolved. The CDR3 totals 17 residues. V lost 1 base and J 0 bases, leaving 10 bases between the germline ends. Germline V gene sequence: CDR1 LGHNA, CDR2 YSLEER. The CDR3, as DNA: TGCGCCAGCAGCCAAGTGATTGGTAGCTCTGGGGCCAACGTCCTGACTTTC. Translation: CASSQVIGSSGANVLTF.

The V gene is TRBV18, the J gene TRBJ1-1; TRBD1 matches at 7 bases. The CDR3 runs to 14 residues. Germline CDR1 is KGHSH and CDR2 is LQKENI. After removal of 1 base from V and 3 bases from J, the junction contained 2 bases not matched to a gene. In DNA, the CDR3 is TGTGCCAGCTCACCACAGGGGGCAGACACTGAAGCTTTCTTT. As protein: CASSPQGADTEAFF. The complete variable domain, with remaining parts taken from reference TRBV18 and TRBJ1-1, reads NAGVMQNPRHLVRRRGQEARLRCSPMKGHSHVYWYRQLPEEGLKFMVYLQKENIIDESGMPKERFSAEFPKEGPSILRIQQVVRGDSAAYFCASSPQGADTEAFFGQGTRLTVV.

The V gene is TRBV5-1, the J gene TRBJ1-2; D may be TRBD1 (5 bases). Between the trimmed V and J ends, which lost 5 bases and 3 bases, there was a span of 14 bases. CDR3 length equals 14 residues. Germline V gene data show CDR1 as SGHRS and CDR2 as YFSETQ. The CDR3 DNA follows: TGCGCCAGCAGTGTCCCAGGGTCGGACTATGGCTACACCTTC. Its translation: CASSVPGSDYGYTF.

The J gene is TRBJ2-7, the V gene TRBV19, with 12 bases fitting TRBD2. Trimming cost V 5 bases and J 4 bases; bases outside gene matches: 6. This CDR3 comprises 15 residues. Per germline, CDR1 LNHDA and CDR2 SQIVND (reference sequence). CDR3 sequence reads: CASSESGTSGYEQYF. CDR3 sequence (DNA): TGTGCCAGTAGTGAATCCGGGACTAGCGGGTACGAGCAGTACTTC.